The 15 T cell receptor beta chains presented below share a single source sample, sequenced in a study of blood T cells in healthy people across ages. A second PCR of about 6 to 12 cycles used a sample-barcoded 5' primer and a J-beta primer mix. Each CDR3 protein is one row after TCRdb ran MiXCR on the 5' RACE reads. The sample has 1.8 million or so distinct CDR3 sequences, 30% to 40% seen once. The material sequenced was blood. The receptors stem from a human donor in good health.

This clonotype was seen more than once but under ten times. The chain employs TRBV15 and TRBJ1-5; D not certain. The V end lost 0 bases, the J end lost 1 base, and 7 bases lay between the germline ends. CDR1 LNHNV and CDR2 YYDKDF come from the germline V gene (reference sequence). The CDR3 is 15 residues long. For the CDR3, the DNA is TGTGCCACCAGCAGAGAGGTTAGGAGCAATCAGCCCCAGCATTTT. Amino acids: CATSREVRSNQPQHF.

This chain connects TRBV14 to TRBJ2-1; TRBD2 agrees at 7 bases. This CDR3 region has 15 residues. Unmatched junction bases numbered 7, after V lost 1 base and J lost 7 bases. CDR1 and CDR2 (germline): SGHDN, FVKESK. The CDR3 nucleotides are TGTGCCAGCAGCCAAGGGGTTACGGGGGGAAATGAGCAGTTCTTC. Translation gives CASSQGVTGGNEQFF.

The chain links TRBV4-3 to TRBJ2-4; a weak D match, TRBD1 (5 bases). The germline V gene has CDR1 LGHNA and CDR2 YSLEER. Trimming took off 0 bases at V and 12 bases at J, with 18 bases between the two ends. The CDR3 is made up of 15 amino acids. CDR3 in DNA: TGCGCCAGCAGCCAAGACGTGCGCCAGGGTGGCCCTCAGTACTTC. Its translation is CASSQDVRQGGPQYF.

This clonotype has only a few counts. The chain has TRBV20-1 and TRBJ2-7, with D unresolved. V lost 2 bases, J lost 2 bases, and 13 bases lay in between. There are 14 residues in the CDR3. The germline gives CDR1 DFQATT, CDR2 SNEGSKA (reference sequence). The CDR3 region has the DNA TGCAGTGCTAGAATTTGGGTCAGCGCCTACGAGCAGTACTTC. As protein: CSARIWVSAYEQYF.

V is TRBV2 and J is TRBJ2-3, with 7 bases that match TRBD1. Germline-derived CDR1 and CDR2 are SNHLY and FYNNEI. The V gene end was trimmed by 6 bases and the J gene end by 6 bases; junction bases not matched to a gene: 15. This CDR3 spans 16 amino acids. The CDR3 region has the DNA TGTGCCAGCAGGAAGGCCGGGACAGTCATCAAGGATACGCAGTATTTT. This codes for CASRKAGTVIKDTQYF. The whole variable domain, filled in from reference TRBV2 and TRBJ2-3, reads EPEVTQTPSHQVTQMGQEVILRCVPISNHLYFYWYRQILGQKVEFLVSFYNNEISEKSEIFDDQFSVERPDGSNFTLKIRSTKLEDSAMYFCASRKAGTVIKDTQYFGPGTRLTVL.

The sample holds many counts of this clonotype. This chain joins TRBV6-5 and TRBJ1-5; tentatively, D is TRBD1 (5 bases). This CDR3 region has 13 residues. Germline CDR1 and CDR2: MNHEY and SVGAGI. Trimming removed 0 bases from V and 7 bases from J, with 7 bases in between. CDR3 coding DNA: TGTGCCAGCAGTTACTCGAGGGGACAGCCCCAGCATTTT. It specifies CASSYSRGQPQHF.

This clonotype was counted between two and nine times. This chain uses TRBV7-2 with TRBJ2-1; no definite D call. V was shortened by 4 bases and J by 7 bases, with 14 bases between the two germline ends. The germline gives CDR1 SGHTA, CDR2 FQGNSA. This CDR3 contains 14 residues. Here the CDR3 reads CASSSRQVWNEQFF. DNA of the CDR3: TGTGCCAGCAGCTCAAGGCAGGTTTGGAATGAGCAGTTCTTC.

This clonotype was seen a few times. The V and J genes are TRBV14 and TRBJ1-2; no clear D gene. The CDR3 extends over 15 amino acids. With 6 bases removed from V and 4 bases from J, the gap between germline ends came to 18 bases. Germline V gene data show CDR1 as SGHDN and CDR2 as FVKESK. The chain's CDR3 is CASSLSLDGTYGYTF. The DNA of the CDR3 is TGTGCCAGCAGTCTTTCCCTTGACGGAACCTATGGCTACACCTTC.

On this clonotype itself: A read error may explain this, as a much larger clone is one base away. The gene calls are TRBV11-3 and TRBJ1-1, with D possibly TRBD1 on 5 matching bases. This CDR3 is built from 16 residues. Germline V gives CDR1 SGHNT, CDR2 YENEEA. V was clipped by 1 base and J by 5 bases, with 17 bases between them. The chain's CDR3 is CASSLGWAGRETEAFF. Here the CDR3 DNA reads TGTGCCAGCAGCTTAGGATGGGCAGGGCGGGAGACTGAAGCTTTCTTT.

This clonotype was counted a few times. This rearrangement joins TRBV5-1 to TRBJ2-3; 7 bases are a match to TRBD2. With V trimmed by 0 bases and J by 8 bases, 3 bases remained unmatched. The CDR3 runs 13 residues. CDR1 and CDR2 (germline): SGHRS, YFSETQ. The chain's CDR3 is CASSLEGEGTQYF. The CDR3 nucleotides are TGCGCCAGCAGCTTGGAAGGGGAGGGTACGCAGTATTTT. The whole variable domain, remainder taken from reference TRBV5-1 and TRBJ2-3, is KAGVTQTPRYLIKTRGQQVTLSCSPISGHRSVSWYQQTPGQGLQFLFEYFSETQRNKGNFPGRFSGRQFSNSRSEMNVSTLELGDSALYLCASSLEGEGTQYFGPGTRLTVL.

The chain is built from TRBV18 and TRBJ2-5, with a tentative D call TRBD2 (6 bases). Trimming stripped 6 bases from V and 5 bases from J, with 22 bases between. The CDR3 spans 16 residues. Germline CDR1 is KGHSH and CDR2 is LQKENI. The CDR3 nucleotides are TGTGCCAGCTCTCCCTCCCAGGCGGGGTTTGGGGAGACCCAGTACTTC. Its translation: CASSPSQAGFGETQYF.

The V call is TRBV20-1, the J call TRBJ2-1; 9 nucleotides match TRBD2. The CDR3 covers 16 residues. Germline V gene sequence: CDR1 DFQATT, CDR2 SNEGSKA (reference sequence). The ends lost 6 bases at V and 1 base at J; junction bases unmatched: 10. The CDR3 protein is CSALLGRGGSYNEQFF. The CDR3 DNA is TGCAGTGCCCTCCTCGGGCGGGGGGGGTCCTACAATGAGCAGTTCTTC.

CDR3 protein: CAGRSSGANVLTF. The CDR3 DNA follows: TGTGCGGGGCGGAGCTCTGGGGCCAACGTCCTGACTTTC. The chain employs TRBV12-3 or TRBV12-4 and TRBJ2-6; tentatively, D is TRBD1 (5 bases). This CDR3 is built from 13 residues.

This clonotype was seen more than once but under ten times. The chain carries TRBV2 and TRBJ2-3; D is ambiguous. The ends were cut back, 7 bases at V and 2 bases at J, with 7 bases in the middle. Germline values: CDR1 SNHLY, CDR2 FYNNEI. This CDR3 is 12 amino acids long. The DNA for the CDR3 is TGTGCCAGCACCCCCTACACAGATACGCAGTATTTT. Protein sequence: CASTPYTDTQYF. The full variable domain, completed using reference TRBV2 and TRBJ2-3, is EPEVTQTPSHQVTQMGQEVILRCVPISNHLYFYWYRQILGQKVEFLVSFYNNEISEKSEIFDDQFSVERPDGSNFTLKIRSTKLEDSAMYFCASTPYTDTQYFGPGTRLTVL.

The genes are TRBV20-1 and TRBJ1-1; 9 bases are shared with TRBD1. The CDR3 runs 17 residues. After removal of 0 bases from V and 3 bases from J, the junction contained 11 bases not matched to a gene. From germline, CDR1 is DFQATT and CDR2 SNEGSKA (reference sequence). The CDR3 sequence: CSARDPGTGRADTEAFF. The DNA of the CDR3 is TGCAGTGCTAGAGATCCCGGGACAGGGAGGGCGGACACTGAAGCTTTCTTT.